Here is one TCR beta chain with its context. This clone was detected a few times. Its antigen is unknown. Per-base qualities were not stored, and no clone one base away is much larger. This sample is drawn from a study of blood T cell repertoires in COVID-19 (dated by TCRdb to the early 2020s). About the full investigation: The collaborator samples originated in the United States, Italy and Spain and spanned the acute and convalescent phases of COVID-19. The material from the prospective study consisted of cDNA or gDNA derived from T cells, B-cell-depleted T cells, or PBMCs. The dataset comprised deeply sampled blood TCRbeta repertoires from subjects exposed to, actively infected with, or recovered from COVID-19. The repertoires were released in a freely available public database intended as a resource for research on the immune response to SARS-CoV-2. The samples were drawn from the first 160 participants of the ongoing ImmuneRACE study and from 950 to 1,500 subjects provided by 6 global collaborators. The sample metadata nearly always contained a de-identified subject ID, COVID-19 status, age in years and sex. Where available, HLA class I and class II types were obtained from metadata supplied by the sample provider rather than from assay-based typing. Points the paper makes about the study in general: The amount of clinical and demographic metadata varied by source and participant and was provided uncurated.

TCRbeta CDR3 regions were amplified from genomic DNA using the immunoSEQ Assay, a bias-controlled multiplex PCR. Per the source publication's procedure: The number of nucleated cells in each sample was estimated by amplification of reference gene primers within the assay. Sequence reads were collapsed and filtered to measure the absolute abundance of every unique TCRbeta CDR3 rearrangement. Productive Simpson clonality was computed per sample as the square root of Simpson's diversity index over productive rearrangements. Imported from immuneACCESS, the table was reduced by TCRdb to in-frame sequences with V and J called. These copies leave out some clones; in studies compared against another copy, an unresolved V gene accounts for under half, and the cause of the remainder is not known. Clone size and V and J calls were adopted from that table, with D and trimming inferred from the DNA. Here the sample has 150,000 to 200,000 clones; roughly nine tenths occur a single time. About 1.9% of the sample goes to the ten largest clones.

A second Seattle source provided samples from volunteer blood donors who had recovered from COVID-19. Each collaborating institution followed its own protocols to collect whole blood in K2EDTA tubes. Collaborator samples were shipped for TCRbeta analysis as frozen whole blood, isolated PBMCs, or DNA extracted from either sample type. Ends trimmed: V by 5 bases, J by 5 bases; bases unmatched to a gene: 9. From the cysteine through the phenylalanine, the CDR3 covers 15 amino acids. The read is trimmed to its CDR3 DNA, 45 bases read in frame from base 1. The germline V gene provides CDR1 SGHVS and CDR2 FQNEAQ.

The sample was peripheral blood. Recombination connected TRBV7-8 to TRBJ1-3; 7 central nucleotides agree with TRBD1. The sequence derives from a man younger than 35 who had recovered from COVID-19. This receptor has the CDR3 CASSRGGTERNTIYF. The DNA is TGTGCCAGCAGCCGTGGAGGGACAGAGAGAAACACCATATATTTT.